Detailed here is one T cell receptor beta chain. What antigen it recognizes has not been identified. No per-base quality is available; no much larger clone lies one base away. Taken from the germline V gene, the CDR1 and CDR2 loops are LGHNA and YSLEER. The CDR3 runs 15 amino acids, cysteine and phenylalanine included. This entry keeps only the CDR3 DNA: 45 bases, framed from base 1. Ends trimmed: V by 0 bases, J by 7 bases; bases unmatched to a gene: 3. This record belongs to a study of T cell responses to AZD1222 COVID-19 vaccine (dated by TCRdb to the early 2020s). Broadly, across the study: A total of 233 trial participants underwent TCR sequencing, of whom 207 received two doses of AZD1222 and some 26 received two doses of the MenACWY control vaccine. Trial participants were enrolled into age subgroups of 18-55, 56-69 and 70-plus years, which contained roughly 150, 30 and 60 TCR-sequenced participants, respectively.

The CDR3 regions of human TCRbeta chains were subjected to immunosequencing. The source study handled its data this way. Repertoire TCRs were checked for matches against a reference library of SARS-CoV-2-specific TCRs that had been generated using the MIRA antigen-specificity platform. Breadth was defined as the fraction of unique TCRs that were SARS-CoV-2-associated. Depth was defined as the fraction of total T cells that were SARS-CoV-2-associated. Using the MIRA data, each spike-specific TCR was mapped to the spike region that the TCR reacts to and placed in a CD4 or CD8 class. Log10-transformed breadth and depth values were compared by one-way ANOVA with Sidak's multiple comparisons tests. The immuneACCESS repertoire file appears here via TCRdb, limited to in-frame rearrangements. These files lack a portion of the clones; in checked studies, under half of the deficit traces to unresolved V genes, and the cause of the others is not known. The V and J calls and the clone size are those of that table, but D and trimming were determined from the DNA. This sample has roughly 120,000 clones in its table, and 88% of those were observed once. The ten most abundant clones make up about 4% of the sample.

General study outcomes and caveats: No day 14 peak-response samples were available, so repertoires were characterized only after the peak T cell response. Only five or six AZD1222 recipients were SARS-CoV-2 seropositive at baseline, limiting conclusions about previously exposed vaccinees. Most participants were white British and females outnumbered males, and the authors suggested that clonal diversity may have been underestimated. A significant rise in spike-specific TCR breadth and depth was observed after two AZD1222 doses relative to day 0 and relative to MenACWY recipients. Epitopes outside the regions mutated in the B.1.351 and B.1.1.7 variants were reportedly recognized by nearly half of the unique spike-specific TCRs. Vaccine-associated CD4 TCRs spanned the whole spike protein, with dominant responses in regions 160-218 and 743-854. The 56-69-year group was small, and its depth increase did not reach significance, likely because of low power.

The time point label of this sample denotes: about 28 days (+/-7) after the second vaccine dose. AZD1222 recipients whose second dose came at about 4 weeks and those whose second dose came at about 12 weeks were combined into one group, since spike-specific TCR depth and breadth did not differ between the two schedules. Vaccinee samples were obtained from the UK trials COV001 and COV002, which included a single-blind randomized controlled phase 2/3 trial of AZD1222 (ChAdOx1 nCoV-19) in healthy adults. Trial participant PBMC samples were collected at day 0 and day 28 after the second dose for TCRbeta chain sequencing.

Here the sequenced sample was peripheral blood, taken 28 days after the second AZD1222 dose. The receptor comes from an adult who received the AZD1222 COVID-19 vaccine. Recombination connected TRBV4-3 to TRBJ1-6; 7 central nucleotides agree with TRBD1. The CDR3 protein is CASSQDWDSNSPLHF. The DNA sequence is TGCGCCAGCAGCCAAGATTGGGACAGCAATTCACCCCTCCACTTT.